The clone carrying this T cell receptor beta chain was recorded a few times. Antigen: not known. Germline V gene lookup returns CDR1 SQVTM and CDR2 ANQGSEA. CDR3 size: 14 residues. J was trimmed by 4 bases and V by 8 bases; bases with no gene match: 10. TCRdb used MiXCR to reprocess the 5' RACE reads, holding one entry per CDR3 protein. The profile covers roughly 630,000 distinct CDR3 sequences, with just over 7% appearing a single time and 1.6% taken by the ten largest. These data belong to a study of identical twins. Study observations and caveats: Within monozygotic twins, out-of-frame TCR alpha sharing was underestimated by the models. Weaker excess sharing between twins was seen in beta out-of-frame sequences. Clonotypes of the beta chain that were abundant in cord blood carried fewer insertions (memory repertoires showed none). Conclusions came from cross-sectional statistical analysis, not from following the same donors.

These data are also associated with another study on yellow fever vaccine responses in identical twins.

The chain combines TRBV29-1 with TRBJ2-1, with 8 bases identical to TRBD2. The TCR comes from a woman aged 18-29 years in good health. Sequenced material: PBMCs. CDR3 loop: CSSTMSSGYNEQFF. CDR3 coding DNA: TGCAGCTCCACCATGTCTAGCGGGTACAATGAGCAGTTCTTC.